This paragraph reports one T cell receptor (beta chain). The target antigen is unknown. TCR alpha and TCR beta cDNA libraries carrying sample barcodes and UMIs came from 5'RACE with constant-segment primers. TCRdb fed the 5' RACE reads into MiXCR, producing one record per CDR3 protein. Among around 300,000 distinct CDR3 sequences listed, 15% to 20% were seen once. This record belongs to a study of T-cell memory formation after mild COVID-19. Turning to the study itself: There were largely donor-specific TCR clusters. General study findings and limits: SARS-CoV-2 specificity of second-wave clones peaking day 37 was unconfirmed. Clones that shrank (day 15 to 85) were balanced CD4/CD8, whereas later expanders leaned CD4+.

V shed 5 bases and J shed 3 bases, with 11 bases lying between them. The CDR3 runs 13 residues. The germline V gene encodes CDR1 MNHEY and CDR2 SVGEGT. The sequencing sample was made of PBMCs or a T cell subset sorted from them (not recorded which). This receptor was identified in a man in his late teens or twenties who had mild COVID-19 (a few samples of this study predate the infection). Cell type and time point are not known. V gene TRBV6-2 or TRBV6-3 combines with J gene TRBJ2-7, with D tentatively TRBD1 or TRBD2 (5 bases each). The CDR3 bases are TGTGCCAGCAGTACAGGACTTTTCTACGAGCAGTACGTC. Its translation: CASSTGLFYEQYV.